One sample yielded the 10 T cell receptor beta chains listed below, sequenced in a study of identical twins (dated by TCRdb to about 2016). Library prep was done by 5' RACE. Sequencing was performed on an Illumina HiSeq 2000. TCRdb reprocessed the public reads (quality trimming at Q25 with fastp, clone calling with MiXCR) and kept in-frame beta chains. Duplicate CDR3 protein sequences are folded into a single record with the most common DNA and genes. In this sample the table shows 250,000 or so distinct CDR3 sequences, approximately 12% of which occur a single time. Approximately 4% of the sample is in the top ten clones. These data are also associated with another study on yellow fever vaccine responses in identical twins.

Sequencing was carried out using memory (CD45RO+) T cells sorted from blood. The cell subset or site label of this sample denotes: CD45RO+ enriched T cells. These receptors were obtained from a woman younger than 30 in good health.

J is TRBJ2-1 and V is TRBV4-3; the match to TRBD2 covers 12 bases. Trimming cost V 3 bases and J 8 bases; bases outside gene matches: 8. The germline gives CDR1 LGHNA, CDR2 YSLEER. The CDR3 is 16 residues long. The CDR3 nucleotides read TGCGCCAGCAGCCACGACCTCGGACTAGCGGGGCATGAGCAGTTCTTC. This encodes CASSHDLGLAGHEQFF.

The chain combines TRBV12-3 or TRBV12-4 with TRBJ2-7; TRBD2 matches at 9 bases. This CDR3 region has 15 residues. V dropped 5 bases and J dropped 4; count of bases not matched to a gene: 9. DNA of the CDR3: TGTGCCAGCAGTATAGGGGGCGGGAGGGGATACGAGCAGTACTTC. This translates into CASSIGGGRGYEQYF.

The CDR3 DNA sequence: TGTGCCAGCAGTGTCGGGGTACCAGAGACCCAGTACTTC. This gives the protein CASSVGVPETQYF. The chain carries TRBV6-1 and TRBJ2-5, with D possibly TRBD2 on 5 matching bases. The CDR3 sequence is 13 residues long. V was pared by 4 bases and J by 4 bases, with 10 bases between. The germline CDR1 and CDR2 sequences are MNHNS and SASEGT.

With respect to this clonotype: At one of its ends the junction is not consistent with the germline gene, which may arise from a read error. The V and J genes are TRBV2 and TRBJ2-7; TRBD2 aligns across 11 bases. The CDR3 is 11 amino acids. Germline CDR1 and CDR2: SNHLY and FYNNEI. In nucleotides, the CDR3 is TGTGCCAGCAGCAACGGAGGACTAGCGGGTTTC. It is translated as CASSNGGLAGF.

This rearrangement joins TRBV4-1 to TRBJ2-3; D perhaps matches TRBD2 (7 bases). Germline lookup yields CDR1 MGHRA and CDR2 YSYEKL. V lost 0 bases, J lost 6 bases, and 19 bases lay in between. CDR3 length: 17 amino acids. CDR3 sequence reads: CASSQDRRGGAGDTQYF. The DNA for the CDR3 is TGCGCCAGCAGCCAAGACCGTAGGGGGGGCGCAGGGGATACGCAGTATTTT.

This clonotype has a handful of counts. This chain joins TRBV5-1 and TRBJ2-5, with TRBD1 as a possible D gene (7 bases). V was trimmed by 1 base and J by 4 bases, leaving 14 bases between them. Germline CDR1 is SGHRS and CDR2 is YFSETQ. The CDR3 extends over 15 amino acids. In DNA, the CDR3 is TGCGCCAGCAGCTTGTCAGGGGGGCGCGGAGAGACCCAGTACTTC. The encoded protein is CASSLSGGRGETQYF.

In this sample, this clonotype turned up many times. The rearrangement links TRBV12-3 or TRBV12-4 to TRBJ1-1, with D possibly being TRBD1 (5 bases). The CDR3 runs to 15 residues. The V gene lost 1 base and the J gene lost 1 base, with 10 bases spanning the gap. DNA for the CDR3: TGTGCCAGCAGTTTAGATGGGACCAGGAACACTGAAGCTTTCTTT. Translation: CASSLDGTRNTEAFF.

This chain connects TRBV2 to TRBJ1-1; D is unresolved. The CDR3 runs 13 residues. With 5 bases removed from V and 1 base from J, the gap between germline ends came to 8 bases. Germline V gene data show CDR1 as SNHLY and CDR2 as FYNNEI. The CDR3 nucleotides read TGTGCCAGCAGTACCGCCAGGAACACTGAAGCTTTCTTT. Its protein product is CASSTARNTEAFF. Combining the CDR3 with reference TRBV2 and TRBJ1-1 gives the whole variable domain EPEVTQTPSHQVTQMGQEVILRCVPISNHLYFYWYRQILGQKVEFLVSFYNNEISEKSEIFDDQFSVERPDGSNFTLKIRSTKLEDSAMYFCASSTARNTEAFFGQGTRLTVV.

The chain employs TRBV6-1 and TRBJ1-3; the match to TRBD1 covers 7 bases. The CDR3 is 15 residues long. The ends lost 2 bases at V and 2 bases at J; junction bases unmatched: 3. CDR1 is MNHNS, CDR2 SASEGT, per germline. The CDR3 DNA reads TGTGCCAGCAGTGAACAGGGGGGACCTGGAAACACCATATATTTT. Translated, it gives CASSEQGGPGNTIYF.

This clonotype was detected many times. The chain uses TRBV12-3 or TRBV12-4 and TRBJ2-5; 10 bases match TRBD1. V lost 8 bases and J lost 4; bases outside the gene matches: 7. This CDR3 is 14 amino acids long. CDR3 residues: CASGVTGGGETQYF. CDR3 bases: TGTGCCAGCGGCGTGACAGGGGGCGGAGAGACCCAGTACTTC.